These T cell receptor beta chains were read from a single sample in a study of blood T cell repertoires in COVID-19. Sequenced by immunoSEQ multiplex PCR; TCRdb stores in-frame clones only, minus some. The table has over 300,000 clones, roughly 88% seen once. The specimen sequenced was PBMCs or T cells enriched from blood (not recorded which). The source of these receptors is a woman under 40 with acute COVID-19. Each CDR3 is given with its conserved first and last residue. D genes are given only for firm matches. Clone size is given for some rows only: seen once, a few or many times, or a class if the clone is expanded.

CDR3: CASSSRGDRETSSGANVLTF
V: TRBV5-1
size: once
J: TRBJ2-6
D: TRBD1

CDR3: CPRPADGYTF
V: TRBV29-1
size: .
J: TRBJ1-2
D: .

CDR3: CASSQGDRVHEQYF
V: TRBV3-1/TRBV3-2
size: .
J: TRBJ2-7
D: TRBD1

CDR3: CASSTSGDPYEQYF
V: TRBV19
size: .
J: TRBJ2-7
D: .

CDR3: CASSPPRGIYGYTF
V: TRBV7-2
size: .
J: TRBJ1-2
D: .

CDR3: CASSYSVRGSSYEQYF
V: TRBV6-5
size: .
J: TRBJ2-7
D: .

CDR3: CASRGTGGGYGYTF
V: TRBV27
size: .
J: TRBJ1-2
D: TRBD1

CDR3: CASMAPWAEQYF
V: TRBV6-5
size: .
J: TRBJ2-7
D: .

CDR3: CASSWTGESEKLFF
V: TRBV7-9
size: .
J: TRBJ1-4
D: TRBD1

CDR3: CASSYTGDRGGEQYF
V: TRBV13
size: .
J: TRBJ2-7
D: TRBD1

CDR3: CASSDVGGGPSTDTQYF
V: TRBV25-1
size: .
J: TRBJ2-3
D: TRBD2

CDR3: CASSSPDRGGNEQFF
V: TRBV7-3
size: .
J: TRBJ2-1
D: TRBD1

CDR3: CASGNQGRDNNSPLHF
V: TRBV6-6
size: .
J: TRBJ1-6
D: .

CDR3: CASSYSWVRETQYF
V: TRBV6-2/TRBV6-3
size: once
J: TRBJ2-5
D: .

CDR3: CASSIFRSRGFIQPQHF
V: TRBV19
size: .
J: TRBJ1-5
D: .

CDR3: CASTPDRHNSPLHF
V: TRBV2
size: .
J: TRBJ1-6
D: .

CDR3: CASSLDLSGPTDTQYF
V: TRBV11-2
size: .
J: TRBJ2-3
D: .

CDR3: CASSSSRSSYNEQFF
V: TRBV25-1
size: .
J: TRBJ2-1
D: .

CDR3: CASSESSYSALHF
V: TRBV7-3
size: few
J: TRBJ1-6
D: .

CDR3: CASSNREMNYGYTF
V: TRBV3-1/TRBV3-2
size: .
J: TRBJ1-2
D: .

CDR3: CASSRRLAGGSTDTQYF
V: TRBV2
size: .
J: TRBJ2-3
D: TRBD2

CDR3: CASSLAKLTGPSGANVLTF
V: TRBV5-1
size: .
J: TRBJ2-6
D: TRBD1

CDR3: CASSLGAGHQYF
V: TRBV7-9
size: .
J: TRBJ2-3
D: .

CDR3: CASSRPGQETQYF
V: TRBV5-1
size: .
J: TRBJ2-5
D: .

CDR3: CASGLGLAGTKQYF
V: TRBV12-5
size: few
J: TRBJ2-7
D: TRBD2

CDR3: CSVERFQVGYTF
V: TRBV29-1
size: .
J: TRBJ1-2
D: .

CDR3: CASSQDQGSYNEQFF
V: TRBV3-1/TRBV3-2
size: .
J: TRBJ2-1
D: .

CDR3: CASSIGGSYEPQHF
V: TRBV19
size: .
J: TRBJ1-5
D: .

CDR3: CASSGARYTEAFF
V: TRBV7-2
size: .
J: TRBJ1-1
D: .

CDR3: CASNGLSGAGTGELFF
V: TRBV5-1
size: .
J: TRBJ2-2
D: .

CDR3: CATSPTGVDNEKLFF
V: TRBV15
size: few
J: TRBJ1-4
D: .

CDR3: CARRPGGGMRTNQPQHF
V: TRBV14
size: .
J: TRBJ1-5
D: .

CDR3: CASSQVQGYVGPLHF
V: TRBV4-3
size: .
J: TRBJ1-6
D: .

CDR3: CASSITGVPSPYEQYF
V: TRBV19
size: .
J: TRBJ2-7
D: TRBD1

CDR3: CAWRAAVSAFF
V: TRBV30
size: .
J: TRBJ1-1
D: .

CDR3: CASSLAWSTDTQYF
V: TRBV2
size: .
J: TRBJ2-3
D: .

CDR3: CASSIRTGGIYEQFF
V: TRBV19
size: .
J: TRBJ2-1
D: TRBD2

CDR3: CASIHTSGGPYEQYF
V: TRBV6-5
size: .
J: TRBJ2-7
D: TRBD2

CDR3: CASSREPGQGTDGYTF
V: TRBV4-1
size: .
J: TRBJ1-2
D: TRBD1

CDR3: CASSDSALAGTSSTDTQYF
V: TRBV6-4
size: .
J: TRBJ2-3
D: TRBD2

CDR3: CASGSGDEQYF
V: TRBV2
size: .
J: TRBJ2-7
D: .

CDR3: CASSLLKQGTLQETQYF
V: TRBV7-9
size: .
J: TRBJ2-5
D: .

CDR3: CASSARVQEQFF
V: TRBV2
size: .
J: TRBJ2-1
D: .

CDR3: CASADRGRANEQYF
V: TRBV5-1
size: .
J: TRBJ2-7
D: TRBD1

CDR3: CASSPRQNSNQPQHF
V: TRBV2
size: .
J: TRBJ1-5
D: .

CDR3: CASGHPNTEAFF
V: TRBV12-3/TRBV12-4
size: .
J: TRBJ1-1
D: .

CDR3: CASSLQGSEDNSPLHF
V: TRBV7-9
size: once
J: TRBJ1-6
D: .

CDR3: CASSLGQVGYSPLHF
V: TRBV5-1
size: .
J: TRBJ1-6
D: .

CDR3: CASSLLGGQVYGYTF
V: TRBV28
size: .
J: TRBJ1-2
D: .

CDR3: CASSQSKSQRASATGGSNQPQHF
V: TRBV23-1
size: .
J: TRBJ1-5
D: .

CDR3: CASSPREDGYSNQPQHF
V: TRBV18
size: .
J: TRBJ1-5
D: .

CDR3: CASSLSGHNEQFF
V: TRBV12-3/TRBV12-4
size: .
J: TRBJ2-1
D: .

CDR3: CASTGGQQYGYTF
V: TRBV5-1
size: .
J: TRBJ1-2
D: TRBD1

CDR3: CATSDARQGGDEQFF
V: TRBV24-1
size: .
J: TRBJ2-1
D: TRBD1